This T cell receptor (beta chain) was documented in a study of cytomegalovirus exposure and HLA in healthy donors (dated by TCRdb to about 2017). Turning to the overall study: An earlier analysis of about 530 of the donors reported 276 Gb of sequence data and some 110 million unique TCR beta sequences obtained from roughly 170 million T cells. An earlier analysis of fewer than 700 of the donors applied high-throughput TCR beta sequencing to assess whether each TCR beta V gene segment acted as functional or pseudogenic. The later analysis used no new phenotypic data to find candidate immune exposures, relying instead on TCR beta sequences and their occurrence across donors. Besides the first cohort of roughly 660 subjects, a separate validation cohort made up of roughly 120 different subjects was used. The study was designed to test whether signatures of past pathogen exposure could be identified by cataloging public T cell receptors. A later genetic analysis used genome-wide SNP genotypes for about three fifths of the 666 donors, treating that subset as a discovery cohort. Class I and class II HLA loci were covered by the typing at four-digit resolution. Typing coverage differed by locus: A, B, C, DRB1 and DQB1 were typed in about 629-640 donors, DQA1 in 522, DPA1 in around 580, and DPB1 in around 490. To predict cytomegalovirus infection status, the study brought together high-throughput TCR immunosequencing, statistical association of individual TCRs with disease status, and machine learning. Because of strong linkage in the cohort, roughly five DR-DQ haplotypes were treated as single units for association and clustering. The study profiled the T cell repertoires of 500 to 800 subjects by immunosequencing and related them to cytomegalovirus serostatus. A later analysis re-analyzed previously published TCR beta repertoires from 550 to 700 donors and added high-resolution HLA genotyping to study TCR occurrence patterns. Donor age, sex, ethnicity and CMV serostatus were compiled alongside the repertoire data. All discovery cohort repertoires had been generated on a single sequencing platform. An early release covering over 500 HLA-typed donors comprised about 310 gigabases of sequencing data and some 79 million unique TCR sequences. Among about 400 genotyped donors of the cohort, an average of roughly 230,000 unique TCR beta nucleotide sequences was sequenced per donor, of which about 19% were non-productive. Of the roughly 390 genotyped donors, approximately 81% were placed in the genetic ancestry cluster associated with self-reported Caucasian donors. The full study reports these points: In a later analysis, the rate of TCR association differed among HLA loci, with DRB1 alleles having the most associated TCRs and HLA-C alleles having the fewest. Because HLA typing was unavailable for some donors at each locus, only the typed subset was used in association tests. Because the 87-base-pair reads could not distinguish some IMGT-functional V segments, including TRBV6-2 and TRBV6-3, those segments were excluded. The study listed 170 or so TCR beta chains as associated with cytomegalovirus. For the cohort, immune exposure information was limited to CMV serostatus. A group of highly shared sequence variants was considered likely to be a technical artifact of the sequencing pipeline. Most TCR sequences were observed very rarely across donors, whereas some public TCRs were present in many individuals. A further reported finding was that TCR beta sequences accurately predicted the HLA-A and HLA-B alleles for most subjects in the first cohort. Broadly in line with IMGT annotations, most TCR beta V segments showed up in productive rearrangements about 90% or about 30% of the time in an earlier analysis of approximately 600 of the donors. Approximately 16 rarely observed V segments, including chromosome 9 orphons, were excluded from the earlier analysis of several hundred of the donors because counts were too low. Compared with equally common non-associated chains, HLA-associated TCR beta chains in a later analysis were more clonally expanded and had lower generation probabilities. A later genetic analysis reported fewer N-insertions in productive TCRs among donors in an Asian-associated ancestry cluster than the roughly 700-donor mean. Linkage disequilibrium might explain the correlated functional status among segregating V segments, but an unknown experimental factor could not be excluded. Sequencing depth was assumed to be roughly uniform across donors in the presence/absence analyses, though that assumption may not hold. A later analysis found that most CMV-associated TCR beta chains appeared HLA-restricted, with HLA associations seemingly driven largely by CMV exposure. The authors suggested that the approach could potentially be extended to other disease states and immunological phenotypes. Assigning TCR associations to individual alleles was difficult when HLA alleles, especially DR and DQ, strongly co-occurred. An association between a missense DCLRE1C variant and V-gene and J-gene trimming of TCR beta chains was found in a later genetic analysis and replicated in an independent cohort. A few of the identified cytomegalovirus-associated TCR beta chains were confirmed in vitro to be specific for cytomegalovirus antigens. In a later analysis, several top co-occurrence clusters were reported to appear linked to parvovirus B19, influenza, CMV and Epstein-Barr virus. A later analysis associated 15,000 to 20,000 TCR beta sequences with specific HLA alleles at a false discovery rate of 0.05. The classifier was reported to diagnose cytomegalovirus status with high specificity and sensitivity in both the original cohort and the validation cohort. Only TCR beta chains were sequenced in this cohort, and the absence of alpha or paired-chain data limited detectable features.

Library preparation used the immunoSEQ multiplex PCR assay. The multiplex PCR relied on a mix of 60 forward primers for TCR Vbeta segments and 13 reverse primers for TCR Jbeta segments. Amplification of the CDR3 region of rearranged TCR beta genes was performed with a multiplex PCR assay on genomic DNA. The Illumina HiSeq System was used to sequence the amplified TCR beta libraries as 87-base-pair reads. Regarding the original processing steps: A later analysis tallied around 87 million unique TCR beta chains across the 610 or so repertoires, and about 10 million of those chains were shared by two or more donors. Raw reads were error-corrected and collapsed into unique sequences with a nearest-neighbor algorithm that merged closely related sequences to remove PCR and sequencing errors. Alignment of CDR3 sequences to IMGT reference sequences was used to assign V, D and J gene segments. For a sequence to be retained, a match of at least six nucleotides was required to both a V gene segment and a J gene segment. Rearrangements were called productive when the CDR3 lacked stop codons and stayed in frame with V and J; all others were non-productive. Following IMGT convention, CDR3 was defined as the stretch from the second conserved V-encoded cysteine up to the conserved J-encoded phenylalanine. In an earlier analysis of 550 to 650 of the donors, sequences lacking an unambiguous match to a single V gene segment were excluded. An earlier analysis of 587 of the donors called V segments functional above 56.7% productive rearrangements and segregating when the between-donor standard deviation exceeded 5%. A statistical classification framework was built for diagnosing cytomegalovirus status from the catalog of TCR beta chain sequences. A later analysis assigned V and J genes by comparing TCR nucleotide sequences with IMGT/GENE-DB human TR gene sequences. In a later analysis, CDR3 sequences and most-parsimonious VDJ recombination scenarios were assigned using the TCRdist pipeline. In a later analysis, each TCR beta chain was defined by its CDR3 amino acid sequence together with its V-gene family, and reads without a unique V-gene family were excluded. To address suspected cross-contamination and a sequencing artifact, a later analysis removed over 500 highly shared, low-generation-probability nucleotide sequences. A later analysis calculated a clonal expansion index for each public chain from normalized within-repertoire ranks of inferred template counts. Generation probabilities in a later analysis came from a VDJ recombination model fitted to out-of-frame rearrangements, and those results were checked against IGoR. A later analysis scored TCR-TCR, TCR-HLA and TCR-CMV co-occurrence with hypergeometric tests, applying a repertoire-size bias correction to TCR pairs. A later analysis estimated false discovery rates by permuting HLA or CMV assignments 20 times. In a later analysis, co-occurring TCRs were grouped using DBSCAN, and TCRdist sequence similarity was added for clustering within HLA-allele-positive subsets. Repertoires with fewer than 30,000 or more than 120,000 public chains, plus five repertoires with anomalous nucleotide sharing, were excluded from co-occurrence clustering. What TCRdb holds here is the immuneACCESS table cut down to in-frame rearrangements. Part of the clones is not present; checked against another copy, under half of the missing clones reflect an unresolved V gene, and the others are unexplained. The V and J calls and clone size are taken from that table; D and trimming were inferred from the DNA. This sample lists 130,000 to 150,000 clones; roughly 76% were detected once. The top ten clones comprise almost 4% of the sample.

The cohort comprised 710 or so healthy bone marrow donors. Cohort members were all nominally healthy when sampled, although unrecorded immune exposures were likely present. The donor was CMV seronegative and was included in the group of a few hundred seronegative cohort members. Every donor gave a peripheral blood sample, and the peripheral blood mononuclear cells from that sample were used for TCR beta sequencing. The Qiagen DNeasy Blood Extraction Kit was used to extract genomic DNA from the blood cell samples. Details on this clone: This receptor's antigen is unknown. No much larger clone exists at a distance of one base, and base qualities are not known.

Its CDR3 holds 15 amino acids, cysteine through phenylalanine. The read is trimmed to its CDR3 DNA, 45 bases read in frame from base 1. CDR1 SEHNR and CDR2 FQNEAQ are derived from the germline V gene (reference sequence). V has 2 bases trimmed and J has 7 bases trimmed; junction bases matching no gene number 4. Sequenced input: PBMCs. The chain joins TRBV7-9 to TRBJ1-6, and 8 junctional nucleotides match TRBD1. The sequence was collected from a man aged 18 to 35 in good health and CMV-seronegative. The CDR3 is CASSLMGQVNSPLHF. In nucleotides, the sequence is TGTGCCAGCAGCTTAATGGGACAGGTGAATTCACCCCTCCACTTT.